A selection of T cell receptor beta chains follows, all from one sample in a study of T cell responses to AZD1222 COVID-19 vaccine. Clones were sequenced by immunoSEQ multiplex PCR, and TCRdb holds only the in-frame ones, with some missing. The table records more than 140,000 clones, 85% to 95% of them present only once. The sequencing here drew on peripheral blood, taken on day 0 of MenACWY control vaccination. Every receptor here comes from an adult in good health. The CDR3 runs from the conserved cysteine through the conserved F or W. Each record gives: V gene, clone size, J gene, D gene, CDR3 protein, CDR3 DNA. The D gene is left open where the match is weak. A clone size is listed for some rows: how often the clone was seen (once, few, many), or a class if it is expanded.

V: TRBV19
size: NA
J: TRBJ1-1
D: NA
CDR3: CASSSRGGARENTEAFF
DNA: TGTGCCAGTAGTAGTCGGGGGGGCGCAAGAGAGAACACTGAAGCTTTCTTT

V: TRBV7-9
size: NA
J: TRBJ2-1
D: TRBD2
CDR3: CASGVSGGNEQFF
DNA: TGTGCCAGCGGGGTTAGCGGGGGCAATGAGCAGTTCTTC

V: TRBV12-3/TRBV12-4
size: NA
J: TRBJ2-2
D: NA
CDR3: CASSPNPTGELFF
DNA: TGTGCCAGCAGCCCGAACCCAACCGGGGAGCTGTTTTTT

V: TRBV27
size: NA
J: TRBJ2-5
D: TRBD1
CDR3: CASSPTRDSNYQETQYF
DNA: TGTGCCAGCAGTCCCACCCGGGACAGTAATTACCAAGAGACCCAGTACTTC

V: TRBV2
size: NA
J: TRBJ2-7
D: TRBD2
CDR3: CASSAIAGGPAYF
DNA: TGTGCCAGCAGCGCCATAGCGGGAGGGCCGGCCTACTTC

V: TRBV5-1
size: NA
J: TRBJ2-1
D: TRBD2
CDR3: CASSRSGSKYNEQFF
DNA: TGCGCCAGCAGCCGGAGCGGGAGTAAGTACAATGAGCAGTTCTTC

V: TRBV9
size: NA
J: TRBJ2-1
D: NA
CDR3: CASSEAGESYNEQFF
DNA: TGTGCCAGCAGCGAGGCAGGAGAATCCTACAATGAGCAGTTCTTC

V: TRBV29-1
size: NA
J: TRBJ1-1
D: NA
CDR3: CSVEVHGAANTEAFF
DNA: TGCAGCGTTGAAGTCCATGGGGCGGCGAACACTGAAGCTTTCTTT

V: TRBV19
size: NA
J: TRBJ2-2
D: TRBD2
CDR3: CASKFWRESFTGELFF
DNA: TGTGCCAGTAAATTTTGGCGGGAGAGTTTCACCGGGGAGCTGTTTTTT

V: TRBV9
size: NA
J: TRBJ2-1
D: NA
CDR3: CASSVGGFEGNEQFF
DNA: TGTGCCAGCAGCGTAGGTGGGTTTGAAGGCAATGAGCAGTTCTTC

V: TRBV28
size: NA
J: TRBJ1-5
D: NA
CDR3: CASRGPVSNQPQHF
DNA: TGTGCCAGCAGAGGCCCTGTTAGCAATCAGCCCCAGCATTTT

V: TRBV3-1/TRBV3-2
size: NA
J: TRBJ2-6
D: NA
CDR3: CASSHSGGANVLTF
DNA: TGTGCCAGCAGCCATAGTGGGGGGGCCAACGTCCTGACTTTC

V: TRBV21-1
size: NA
J: TRBJ1-4
D: NA
CDR3: CASSPRTGYNEKLFF
DNA: TGTGCCAGCAGCCCCCGGACAGGGTATAATGAAAAACTGTTTTTT

V: TRBV5-4
size: few
J: TRBJ2-5
D: NA
CDR3: CASSPGTEETQYF
DNA: TGTGCCAGCAGCCCTGGGACTGAGGAGACCCAGTACTTC

V: TRBV6-5
size: NA
J: TRBJ1-6
D: NA
CDR3: CATFPGTSNSPLHF
DNA: TGTGCCACGTTCCCCGGGACGTCAAATTCACCCCTCCACTTT

V: TRBV18
size: NA
J: TRBJ2-3
D: TRBD1
CDR3: CASSPTGGADTQYF
DNA: TGTGCCAGCTCACCGACAGGGGGCGCGGATACGCAGTATTTT

V: TRBV7-9
size: NA
J: TRBJ2-6
D: NA
CDR3: CASSSTTGPGANVLTF
DNA: TGTGCCAGCAGCAGTACGACAGGCCCTGGGGCCAACGTCCTGACTTTC

V: TRBV9
size: NA
J: TRBJ2-1
D: NA
CDR3: CASSGNSKTSSYNEQFF
DNA: TGTGCCAGCAGCGGAAACAGTAAGACTTCCTCCTACAATGAGCAGTTCTTC

V: TRBV24-1
size: NA
J: TRBJ2-1
D: NA
CDR3: CATSVAMRNYNEQFF
DNA: TGTGCCACCAGTGTAGCGATGCGGAACTACAATGAGCAGTTCTTC

V: TRBV5-1
size: once
J: TRBJ2-1
D: NA
CDR3: CASSVTGYNEQFF
DNA: TGCGCCAGCAGCGTGACTGGCTACAATGAGCAGTTCTTC

V: TRBV18
size: NA
J: TRBJ2-3
D: TRBD2
CDR3: CASSPLVIAGVSTDTQYF
DNA: TGTGCCAGCTCACCACTGGTGATAGCGGGGGTTTCCACAGATACGCAGTATTTT

V: TRBV7-2
size: NA
J: TRBJ1-5
D: TRBD1
CDR3: CASSFGTGGSNQPQHF
DNA: TGTGCCAGCAGCTTCGGCACAGGGGGAAGCAATCAGCCCCAGCATTTT

V: TRBV24-1
size: NA
J: TRBJ2-2
D: NA
CDR3: CATSGVSGELFF
DNA: TGTGCCACCAGTGGGGTATCCGGGGAGCTGTTTTTT

V: TRBV27
size: NA
J: TRBJ1-6
D: TRBD1
CDR3: CASSFWTGRGSPLHF
DNA: TGTGCCAGCAGTTTTTGGACAGGAAGGGGTTCACCCCTCCACTTT

V: TRBV12-3/TRBV12-4
size: NA
J: TRBJ1-4
D: NA
CDR3: CASSLFHNEKLFF
DNA: TGTGCCAGCAGTTTGTTTCATAATGAAAAACTGTTTTTT

V: TRBV7-9
size: NA
J: TRBJ1-5
D: NA
CDR3: CASSLGTGITEPQHF
DNA: TGTGCCAGCAGCTTAGGAACCGGTATCACCGAACCCCAGCATTTT

V: TRBV28
size: NA
J: TRBJ1-4
D: TRBD1
CDR3: CASNQKRIPGQGGTNEKLFF
DNA: TGTGCCAGCAACCAAAAGCGGATCCCGGGACAGGGGGGAACTAATGAAAAACTGTTTTTT

V: TRBV7-9
size: NA
J: TRBJ2-3
D: NA
CDR3: CASSLAPQVWAADTQYF
DNA: TGTGCCAGCAGCTTAGCTCCTCAGGTTTGGGCGGCAGATACGCAGTATTTT

V: TRBV19
size: NA
J: TRBJ1-1
D: TRBD1
CDR3: CASKGQHNTMNTEAFF
DNA: TGTGCCAGCAAGGGACAGCATAATACTATGAACACTGAAGCTTTCTTT

V: TRBV19
size: NA
J: TRBJ1-1
D: NA
CDR3: CASSIEIGTEAFF
DNA: TGTGCCAGTAGTATAGAGATCGGCACTGAAGCTTTCTTT

V: TRBV10-3
size: NA
J: TRBJ1-6
D: NA
CDR3: CAISNWESPLHF
DNA: TGTGCCATCAGTAATTGGGAGTCACCCCTCCACTTT

V: TRBV18
size: NA
J: TRBJ2-7
D: TRBD1
CDR3: CASSPDRGDEQYF
DNA: TGTGCCAGCTCACCCGACAGGGGCGACGAGCAGTACTTC

V: TRBV4-3
size: NA
J: TRBJ2-1
D: TRBD2
CDR3: CASSLAGTSVHEQFF
DNA: TGCGCCAGCAGCCTTGCCGGGACTAGCGTCCATGAGCAGTTCTTC

V: TRBV25-1
size: once
J: TRBJ2-7
D: NA
CDR3: CASSDSNSYEQYF
DNA: TGTGCCAGCAGTGACAGTAACTCCTACGAGCAGTACTTC

V: TRBV4-1
size: NA
J: TRBJ1-4
D: NA
CDR3: CASSQSFPTNEKLFF
DNA: TGCGCCAGCAGCCAAAGCTTCCCAACTAATGAAAAACTGTTTTTT

V: TRBV9
size: NA
J: TRBJ2-3
D: TRBD2
CDR3: CASSVVGGGTDTQYF
DNA: TGTGCCAGCAGCGTAGTTGGGGGGGGCACAGATACGCAGTATTTT

V: TRBV4-2
size: NA
J: TRBJ2-3
D: NA
CDR3: CASSQDGLDTQYF
DNA: TGTGCCAGCAGCCAAGATGGACTAGATACGCAGTATTTT